This is a list of T cell receptor beta chains from one sample in a study of T cell repertoires in cytomegalovirus infection. TCRdb itself ran the reads through MiXCR, one entry per CDR3 protein. Of 510,000 or so distinct CDR3 sequences in the sample, about 25% were seen once. Material for sequencing was PBMCs. Every receptor here comes from a human donor in good health (CMV status not recorded). Some clones in this sample may be carry-over from other donors' samples. CDR3s include the opening cysteine and the closing phenylalanine or tryptophan. A D gene is named only where the DNA matches it firmly. Clone size is shown for a subset of rows, as once, few, many or a class of expanded clone.

>few|TRBJ2-7|TRBD2|TRBV12-3/TRBV12-4
CASSPSGRVEQYF
TGTGCCAGCAGTCCTAGCGGGAGGGTCGAGCAGTACTTC
>few|TRBJ1-5|TRBD1|TRBV2
CASRGTGGIQPQHF
TGTGCCAGCAGGGGGACAGGGGGCATTCAGCCCCAGCATTTT
>many|TRBJ2-6|NA|TRBV7-6
CASRPRRGLLGANVLTF
TGTGCCAGCAGACCAAGGCGAGGCCTCCTCGGGGCCAACGTCCTGACTTTC
>NA|TRBJ2-1|NA|TRBV5-1
CASSLGSHLLYNEQFF
TGCGCCAGCAGCTTGGGTTCACATCTCCTCTACAATGAGCAGTTCTTC
>many|TRBJ1-5|TRBD1|TRBV7-6
CASSLAPGQEPNYSNQPQHF
TGTGCCAGCAGCTTAGCACCGGGACAGGAGCCCAATTATAGCAATCAGCCCCAGCATTTT
>few|TRBJ2-1|TRBD2|TRBV27
CASSPRLAGGQGEQFF
TGTGCCAGCAGTCCCAGACTAGCGGGAGGGCAGGGGGAGCAGTTCTTC
>few|TRBJ2-2|TRBD1|TRBV7-8
CASSLTAKRTGKGGELFF
TGTGCCAGCAGCTTGACAGCCAAGCGGACAGGGAAGGGCGGGGAGCTGTTTTTT
>few|TRBJ1-6|NA|TRBV12-3/TRBV12-4
CASRPGLFSPLHF
TGTGCCAGCAGGCCCGGACTCTTCTCACCCCTCCACTTT
>few|TRBJ2-3|NA|TRBV2
CASSVVGPTDTQYF
TGTGCCAGCAGTGTTGTGGGGCCCACAGATACGCAGTATTTT
>NA|TRBJ2-1|TRBD2|TRBV19
CASSSPPTSGRRNEQFF
TGTGCCAGTAGCAGTCCACCGACTAGCGGGAGGAGAAATGAGCAGTTCTTC
>few|TRBJ2-3|NA|TRBV25-1
CASSDLAASSDTQYF
TGTGCCAGCAGTGACCTTGCGGCCTCGTCCGATACGCAGTATTTT
>few|TRBJ1-6|TRBD1|TRBV6-1
CASSWDRGNSPLHF
TGTGCCAGCAGCTGGGACAGGGGAAATTCACCCCTCCACTTT
>NA|TRBJ2-2|NA|TRBV7-8
CASSRPVRNTGELFF
TGTGCCAGCAGCAGACCAGTGCGGAACACCGGGGAGCTGTTTTTT
>few|TRBJ1-3|NA|TRBV6-5
CASSRRGNTIYF
TGTGCCAGCAGTCGACGTGGAAACACCATATATTTT
>few|TRBJ2-1|TRBD1|TRBV19
CASSIPRGSYNEQFF
TGTGCCAGTAGTATTCCCAGGGGGTCCTACAATGAGCAGTTCTTC
>few|TRBJ2-5|TRBD1|TRBV28
CASSRDRLTTYF
TGTGCCAGCAGTCGGGACAGGCTCACCACGTACTTC
>few|TRBJ1-1|NA|TRBV14
CASSQDDGITEAFF
TGTGCCAGCAGCCAAGACGATGGAATCACTGAAGCTTTCTTT
>few|TRBJ1-6|NA|TRBV6-1
CASSDVRGYSPLHF
TGTGCCAGCAGTGATGTCCGGGGGTATTCACCCCTCCACTTT
>few|TRBJ2-7|TRBD1|TRBV6-5
CASRIPGQDYEQYF
TGTGCCAGCAGAATACCGGGACAGGACTACGAGCAGTACTTC
>few|TRBJ2-1|TRBD1|TRBV7-2
CASDRPPTGGNEQFF
TGTGCCAGCGATCGCCCACCGACAGGGGGGAATGAGCAGTTCTTC
>NA|TRBJ2-1|TRBD2|TRBV12-3/TRBV12-4
CASRGGLAGGMYNEQFF
TGTGCCAGCAGGGGGGGACTAGCGGGAGGGATGTACAATGAGCAGTTCTTC
>NA|TRBJ1-4|TRBD1|TRBV4-1
CASSQEQGTPNEKLFF
TGCGCCAGCAGCCAAGAACAGGGGACCCCTAATGAAAAACTGTTTTTT